The entry below gives a single TCR beta chain sequence along with its context. Its target is not known. The study drew donors from healthy Caucasian individuals in Russia aged roughly 6 to 90. Isolation per sample recovered at least 6 million PBMCs. The sample comes from a study of blood T cells in healthy people across ages. Notes on the study in general: Naive T cell percentage strongly correlated with TCR beta diversity.

Alongside a J-beta primer mix, a sample-barcoded 5' primer served in a second PCR lasting about 7 to 11 cycles. A template-switch adaptor with 12 random nucleotides tagged each cDNA molecule. TCRdb redid the calling of the 5' RACE reads with MiXCR, one entry per CDR3 protein. The sample shows more than 1 million distinct CDR3 sequences, roughly 45% of them seen only once. This CDR3 comprises 12 residues. Germline lookup yields CDR1 SEHNR and CDR2 FQNEAQ (reference sequence). Trimming cost V 2 bases and J 9 bases, with 8 bases left between them. Sample: blood. This sequence joins TRBV7-9 and TRBJ2-1; D is unresolved. This TCR came from an older woman in good health. CDR3 DNA: TGTGCCAGCAGCTTAAACCTCATTGAGCAGTTCTTC. Its protein product is CASSLNLIEQFF.